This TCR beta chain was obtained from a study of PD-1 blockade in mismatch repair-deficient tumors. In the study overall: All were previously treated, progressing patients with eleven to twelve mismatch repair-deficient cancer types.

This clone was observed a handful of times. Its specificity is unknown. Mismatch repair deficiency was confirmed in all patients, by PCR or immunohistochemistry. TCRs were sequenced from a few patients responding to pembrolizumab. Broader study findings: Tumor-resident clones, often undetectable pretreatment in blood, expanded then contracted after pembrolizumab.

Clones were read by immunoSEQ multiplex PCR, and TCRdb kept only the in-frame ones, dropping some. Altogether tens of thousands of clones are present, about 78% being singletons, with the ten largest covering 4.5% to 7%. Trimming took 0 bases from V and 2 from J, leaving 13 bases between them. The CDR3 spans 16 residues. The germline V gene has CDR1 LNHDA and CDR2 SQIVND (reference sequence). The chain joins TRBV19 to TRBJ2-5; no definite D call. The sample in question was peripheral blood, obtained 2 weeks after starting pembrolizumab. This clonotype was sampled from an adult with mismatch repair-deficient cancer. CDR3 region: CASSIDDSGGQETQYF. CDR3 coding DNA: TGTGCCAGTAGTATAGACGACTCGGGTGGGCAAGAGACCCAGTACTTC.